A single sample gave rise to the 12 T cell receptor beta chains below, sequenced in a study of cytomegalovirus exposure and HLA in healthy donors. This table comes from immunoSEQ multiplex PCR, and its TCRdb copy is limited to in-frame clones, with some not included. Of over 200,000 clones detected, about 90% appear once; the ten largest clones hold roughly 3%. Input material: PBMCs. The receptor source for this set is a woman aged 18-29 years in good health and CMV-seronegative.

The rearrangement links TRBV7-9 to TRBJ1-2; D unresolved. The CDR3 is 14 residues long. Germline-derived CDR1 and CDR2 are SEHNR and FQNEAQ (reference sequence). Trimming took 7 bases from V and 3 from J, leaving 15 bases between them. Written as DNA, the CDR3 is TGTGCCAGCACCAAACTAGGGAGCGACTATGGCTACACCTTC. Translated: CASTKLGSDYGYTF.

The CDR3 DNA follows: TGTGCCTGGGACAGGGGAACCTACGAGCAGTACTTC. Its protein is CAWDRGTYEQYF. The chain combines TRBV30 with TRBJ2-7, with TRBD1 matching over 8 bases. Germline CDR1 is GTSNPN and CDR2 is SVGIG (reference sequence). The CDR3 covers 12 residues. The junction had 2 bases not matched to a gene; V was cut back by 5 bases and J by 2 bases.

The CDR3 nucleotides read TGTGCCAGCAGCCTCACCGGACAGGGGACCTATGGCTACACCTTC. Its translation: CASSLTGQGTYGYTF. V is TRBV6-1 and J is TRBJ1-2; 9 bases agree with TRBD1. The germline gives CDR1 MNHNS, CDR2 SASEGT. Trimming removed 6 bases from V and 4 bases from J; junction bases left unmatched: 9. This CDR3 spans 15 amino acids.

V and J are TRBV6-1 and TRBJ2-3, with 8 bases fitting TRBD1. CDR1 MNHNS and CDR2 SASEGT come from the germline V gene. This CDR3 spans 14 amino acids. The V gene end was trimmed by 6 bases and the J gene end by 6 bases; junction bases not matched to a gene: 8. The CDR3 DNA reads TGTGCCAGCAGGAAGGACAGGGTAACTGATACGCAGTATTTT. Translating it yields CASRKDRVTDTQYF.

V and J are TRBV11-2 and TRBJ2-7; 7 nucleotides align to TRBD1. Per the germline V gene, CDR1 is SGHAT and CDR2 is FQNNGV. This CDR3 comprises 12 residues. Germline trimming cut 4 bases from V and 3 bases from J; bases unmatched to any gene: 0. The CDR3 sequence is CASSSGGYEQYF. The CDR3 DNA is TGTGCCAGCAGCTCAGGGGGCTACGAGCAGTACTTC.

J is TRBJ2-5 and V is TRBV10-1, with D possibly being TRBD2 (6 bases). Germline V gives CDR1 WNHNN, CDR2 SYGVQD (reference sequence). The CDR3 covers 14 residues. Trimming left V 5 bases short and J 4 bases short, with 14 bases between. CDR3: CASSPTRGRETQYF. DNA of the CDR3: TGCGCCAGCAGTCCCACACGGGGGAGAGAGACCCAGTACTTC.

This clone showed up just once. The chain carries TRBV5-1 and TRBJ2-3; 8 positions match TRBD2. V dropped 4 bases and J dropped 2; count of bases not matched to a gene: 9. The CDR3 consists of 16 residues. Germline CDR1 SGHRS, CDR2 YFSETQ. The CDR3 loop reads CASSPGGSGITDTQYF. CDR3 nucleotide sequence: TGCGCCAGCAGCCCCGGAGGTAGCGGGATCACAGATACGCAGTATTTT.

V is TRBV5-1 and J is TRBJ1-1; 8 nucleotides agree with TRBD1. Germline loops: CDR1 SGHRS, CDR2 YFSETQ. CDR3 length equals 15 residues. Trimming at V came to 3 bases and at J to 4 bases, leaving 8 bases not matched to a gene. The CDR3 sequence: CASSSGQGRGTEAFF. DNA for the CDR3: TGCGCCAGCAGCTCAGGACAGGGTCGAGGCACTGAAGCTTTCTTT.

DNA for the CDR3: TGTGCCAGTACCAGATACGGGAGGACTAACTATGGCTACACCTTC. The encoded protein is CASTRYGRTNYGYTF. The chain recombines TRBV19 with TRBJ1-2; no clear D. This CDR3 region has 15 residues. V was cut by 7 bases and J by 0 bases, with 15 bases left in between. Germline V gene data show CDR1 as LNHDA and CDR2 as SQIVND (reference sequence). Based on the CDR3 plus reference TRBV19 and TRBJ1-2, the full variable domain is DGGITQSPKYLFRKEGQNVTLSCEQNLNHDAMYWYRQDPGQGLRLIYYSQIVNDFQKGDIAEGYSVSREKKESFPLTVTSAQKNPTAFYLCASTRYGRTNYGYTFGSGTRLTVV.

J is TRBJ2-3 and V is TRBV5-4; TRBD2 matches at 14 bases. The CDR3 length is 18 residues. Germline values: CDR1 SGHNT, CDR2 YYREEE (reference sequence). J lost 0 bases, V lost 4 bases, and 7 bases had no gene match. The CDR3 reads CASSGGTSGRGSTDTQYF. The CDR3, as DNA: TGTGCCAGCAGCGGAGGGACTAGCGGGAGAGGGAGCACAGATACGCAGTATTTT.

The CDR3: CASSLGEGAGQPQHF. The CDR3 DNA sequence: TGTGCCAGCAGCTTAGGAGAGGGGGCGGGTCAGCCCCAGCATTTT. V is TRBV7-8 and J is TRBJ1-5; 7 positions match TRBD1. The CDR3 loop spans 15 amino acids. Germline V CDR1 and CDR2: SGHVS, FQNEAQ. V dropped 1 base and J dropped 6; count of bases not matched to a gene: 6.

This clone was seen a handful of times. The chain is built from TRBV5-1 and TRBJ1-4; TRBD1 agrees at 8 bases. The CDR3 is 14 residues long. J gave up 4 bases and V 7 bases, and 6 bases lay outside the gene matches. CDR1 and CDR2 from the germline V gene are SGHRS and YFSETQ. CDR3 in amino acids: CASGRDRSNEKLFF. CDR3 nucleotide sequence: TGCGCCAGCGGAAGGGACAGGAGTAATGAAAAACTGTTTTTT.